This TCR beta chain was sequenced for a study of blood T cell repertoires in COVID-19. Study-wide background: The study drew acute and convalescent COVID-19 samples from the United States, Italy and Spain. The cDNA or gDNA used as material had been derived from T cells, B-cell-depleted T cells, or PBMCs.

Germline V gene data show CDR1 as SGHDN and CDR2 as FVKESK. The length of the CDR3 is 14 residues. The V end was cut by 1 base, the J end by 3 bases, with 6 bases between. This clone was counted only a few times. Original analysis: Nucleated cell counts were estimated from reference gene primer amplification. Profiled with immunoSEQ multiplex PCR; TCRdb holds only in-frame clones, not every one. That table supplies the V and J calls and clone size; D and trimming were determined from the DNA. The top ten hold around 6.5% of the sample, which has 100,000 to 140,000 clones, 88% seen once. The chain combines TRBV14 with TRBJ2-2; D is unresolved. The sequence came from a man aged 50 to 59 with active or convalescent COVID-19. The sample was peripheral blood. The CDR3 sequence: CASSQGRYTGELFF. The CDR3 DNA sequence: TGTGCCAGCAGCCAAGGGCGGTACACCGGGGAGCTGTTTTTT.